The rows below give T cell receptor beta chains drawn from one sample of a study of regulatory T cells in long-lasting Graves disease. TCRdb independently ran MiXCR on the multiplex PCR reads; one entry per CDR3 protein. This sample has fewer than 450,000 distinct CDR3 sequences, with around 20% found just once. Material: peripheral blood mononuclear cells (PBMCs), obtained when the disease was refractory, from a patient treated with antithyroid drugs. The receptors were sampled from a female donor with Graves disease. The conserved cysteine and the conserved F or W are not part of the CDR3 here.

v_call: TRBV7-2; j_call: TRBJ2-7; cdr3_aa: ASSLTGPSYEQY
v_call: TRBV30; j_call: TRBJ2-7; cdr3_aa: AGGGSSYEQY
v_call: TRBV6-1; j_call: TRBJ1-3; cdr3_aa: ASSLGQISGNTIY
v_call: TRBV12-3/TRBV12-4; j_call: TRBJ1-5; cdr3_aa: ASSPGQGLLSNQPQH
v_call: TRBV5-1; j_call: TRBJ2-5; cdr3_aa: ASSLGRGQQETQY
v_call: TRBV5-6; j_call: TRBJ1-5; cdr3_aa: ASSLAIQGFNQPQH
v_call: TRBV11-2; j_call: TRBJ2-7; cdr3_aa: ASSLAVMSGTTYEQY
v_call: TRBV7-2; j_call: TRBJ2-2; cdr3_aa: ASSRGLAGGELF
v_call: TRBV28; j_call: TRBJ1-2; cdr3_aa: ASSPPGAEYGYT
v_call: TRBV20-1; j_call: TRBJ1-5; cdr3_aa: SARVGGGSYSNQPQH
v_call: TRBV6-1; j_call: TRBJ2-5; cdr3_aa: ASSETRLAEIQETQY
v_call: TRBV5-1; j_call: TRBJ1-5; cdr3_aa: ASSLDSPNQPQH
v_call: TRBV12-3/TRBV12-4; j_call: TRBJ2-7; cdr3_aa: ASSFSRAEAQY
v_call: TRBV6-2/TRBV6-3; j_call: TRBJ2-7; cdr3_aa: ASSYPIQGYEQY
v_call: TRBV28; j_call: TRBJ2-7; cdr3_aa: ASRAQTGSYEQY
v_call: TRBV5-1; j_call: TRBJ2-1; cdr3_aa: ASSFGGGNEQF
v_call: TRBV12-5; j_call: TRBJ2-4; cdr3_aa: ASGLVPRKNIQY
v_call: TRBV30; j_call: TRBJ2-7; cdr3_aa: AWSVLTGFAYEQY
v_call: TRBV12-5; j_call: TRBJ1-1; cdr3_aa: ASGPGAVKAEAF
v_call: TRBV19; j_call: TRBJ2-7; cdr3_aa: ASSPSNRGDEQY
v_call: TRBV6-5; j_call: TRBJ1-1; cdr3_aa: ASSSTGTGTAF
v_call: TRBV29-1; j_call: TRBJ1-1; cdr3_aa: SARTGSMGTEAF
v_call: TRBV7-2; j_call: TRBJ2-7; cdr3_aa: ASSFEGVRATYEQY
v_call: TRBV19; j_call: TRBJ1-1; cdr3_aa: ASSIGGQIFTEAF
v_call: TRBV10-2; j_call: TRBJ2-7; cdr3_aa: ASSEPRTGNPYEQY
v_call: TRBV6-1; j_call: TRBJ2-2; cdr3_aa: ASSGGQARELF
v_call: TRBV7-8; j_call: TRBJ1-6; cdr3_aa: ASSPGLGNYNSPLH
v_call: TRBV6-1; j_call: TRBJ1-5; cdr3_aa: ASSWDIGVGQPQH
v_call: TRBV18; j_call: TRBJ1-1; cdr3_aa: ASSPGGIMNTEAF
v_call: TRBV9; j_call: TRBJ2-2; cdr3_aa: ASSVDVLSGELF
v_call: TRBV3-1; j_call: TRBJ2-5; cdr3_aa: ASTPGPRAEQETQY
v_call: TRBV27; j_call: NA; cdr3_aa: ASTARNRNEQF
v_call: TRBV2; j_call: TRBJ1-5; cdr3_aa: ASSEDDSRNQPQH
v_call: TRBV6-1; j_call: TRBJ2-7; cdr3_aa: ASSPGTGSSEQY
v_call: TRBV27; j_call: TRBJ2-7; cdr3_aa: ASTLRSAAPYEQY
v_call: TRBV10-3; j_call: TRBJ2-7; cdr3_aa: AVGTEPYEQY
v_call: TRBV20-1; j_call: TRBJ2-7; cdr3_aa: SVLLTWGDDEQY